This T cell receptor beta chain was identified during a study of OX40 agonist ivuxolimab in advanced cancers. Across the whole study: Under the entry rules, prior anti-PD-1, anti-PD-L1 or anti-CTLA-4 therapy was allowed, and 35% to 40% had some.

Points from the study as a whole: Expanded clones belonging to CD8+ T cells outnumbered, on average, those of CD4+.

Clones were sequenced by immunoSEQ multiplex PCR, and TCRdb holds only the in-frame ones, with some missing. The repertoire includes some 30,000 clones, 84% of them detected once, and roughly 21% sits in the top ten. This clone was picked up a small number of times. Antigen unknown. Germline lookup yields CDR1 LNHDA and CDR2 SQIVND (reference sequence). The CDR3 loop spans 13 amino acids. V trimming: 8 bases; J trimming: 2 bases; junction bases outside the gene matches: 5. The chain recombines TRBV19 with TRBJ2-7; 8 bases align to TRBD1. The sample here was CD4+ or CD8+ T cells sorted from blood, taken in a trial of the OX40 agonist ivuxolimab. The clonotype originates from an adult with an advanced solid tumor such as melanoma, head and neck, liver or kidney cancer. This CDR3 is CASGAGGTYEQYF. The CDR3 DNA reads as TGTGCCAGTGGTGCAGGGGGCACCTACGAGCAGTACTTC. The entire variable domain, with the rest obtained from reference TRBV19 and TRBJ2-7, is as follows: DGGITQSPKYLFRKEGQNVTLSCEQNLNHDAMYWYRQDPGQGLRLIYYSQIVNDFQKGDIAEGYSVSREKKESFPLTVTSAQKNPTAFYLCASGAGGTYEQYFGPGTRLTVT.